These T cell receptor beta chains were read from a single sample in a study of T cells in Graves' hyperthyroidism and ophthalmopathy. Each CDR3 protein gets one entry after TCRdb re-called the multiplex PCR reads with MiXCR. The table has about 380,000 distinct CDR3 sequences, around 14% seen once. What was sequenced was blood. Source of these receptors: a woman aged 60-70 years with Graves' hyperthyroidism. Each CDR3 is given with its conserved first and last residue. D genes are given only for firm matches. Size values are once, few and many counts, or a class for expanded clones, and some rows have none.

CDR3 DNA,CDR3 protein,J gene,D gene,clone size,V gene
TGCAGTGCTCCCATAGCGGGGGTATACAATGAGCAGTTCTTC,CSAPIAGVYNEQFF,TRBJ2-1,TRBD2,-,TRBV20-1
TGTGCCAGCAGCTTAGTGGGTGAAGCCACAGATACGCAGTATTTT,CASSLVGEATDTQYF,TRBJ2-3,-,many,TRBV11-2
TGTGCCAGCGCGAAGGCGACTAGCGGGCTGGGGGAGCAGTACTTC,CASAKATSGLGEQYF,TRBJ2-7,TRBD2,many,TRBV2
TGTGCCAGCTCACCACCGGGACTAGCGGGAATCACATACGAGCAGTACTTC,CASSPPGLAGITYEQYF,TRBJ2-7,TRBD2,-,TRBV18
TGTGCCAGCAACGACGGCGGGGCTAGAACCTACGAGCAGTACTTC,CASNDGGARTYEQYF,TRBJ2-7,-,many,TRBV28
TGTGCCAGCAGTTTTGGCCGGTTCTATGGCTACACCTTC,CASSFGRFYGYTF,TRBJ1-2,-,many,TRBV28
TGTGCCAGCAGTTACCTCTCTAGTGGGCCATACGAGCAGTACTTC,CASSYLSSGPYEQYF,TRBJ2-7,-,-,TRBV6-2/TRBV6-3
TGCAGTGCTCGGAGAACCGCTAGCACAGATACGCAGTATTTT,CSARRTASTDTQYF,TRBJ2-3,-,many,TRBV20-1
TGTGCCAGCAGCATAGGGGTGCAATACACTGAAGCTTTCTTT,CASSIGVQYTEAFF,TRBJ1-1,-,many,TRBV11-3
TGCGCCAGCAGCCCAGAAGGGACAGGGAGATACGAGCAGTACTTC,CASSPEGTGRYEQYF,TRBJ2-7,TRBD1,few,TRBV5-1
TGTGCCACCTCCCTTGGGCCGGGGGTTGAAGCTTTCTTT,CATSLGPGVEAFF,TRBJ1-1,-,-,TRBV7-9
TGTGCCAGCAGCCAAAACGGCGCCCAAGAGACCCAGTACTTC,CASSQNGAQETQYF,TRBJ2-5,-,many,TRBV7-3
TGTGCCAGCAGCTTAGGCGCAGGGCTAGCCAAAAACATTCAGTACTTC,CASSLGAGLAKNIQYF,TRBJ2-4,-,many,TRBV7-9
TGTGCCATCAGGCCCCACGGACAGGCAACCTACAATGAGCAGTTCTTC,CAIRPHGQATYNEQFF,TRBJ2-1,TRBD1,few,TRBV10-3
TGCAGCGTCCCCGTTTCGGGGGGGCTGGACACTGAAGCTTTCTTT,CSVPVSGGLDTEAFF,TRBJ1-1,-,many,TRBV29-1
TGTGCCAGCAGTGAAATCCCCAGGAGGGATACGCAGTATTTT,CASSEIPRRDTQYF,TRBJ2-3,-,few,TRBV6-1
TGTGCCATCAGTGAGTCGAAGCAGGGAAACACTGAAGCTTTCTTT,CAISESKQGNTEAFF,TRBJ1-1,-,many,TRBV10-3
TGTGCCACCAGTGATGCGACAGGTCGCCGGGCAGATACGCAGTATTTT,CATSDATGRRADTQYF,TRBJ2-3,-,many,TRBV24-1
TGTGCCACCAGTGATCTGAGGACTAGCGATCCATCCTACAATGAGCAGTTCTTC,CATSDLRTSDPSYNEQFF,TRBJ2-1,TRBD2,many,TRBV24-1
TGTGCCAGCAGTCGGGACAGGACGGCCTACGAGCAGTACTTC,CASSRDRTAYEQYF,TRBJ2-7,TRBD1,-,TRBV12-3/TRBV12-4
TGTGCCACCAGTGATTTTCGGGGGGGCCAGTCCGGTGAGCAGTTCTTC,CATSDFRGGQSGEQFF,TRBJ2-1,TRBD2,many,TRBV24-1
TGTGCCAGCAGTATGGCTCGGGGCCCATACAATGAGCAGTTCTTC,CASSMARGPYNEQFF,TRBJ2-1,-,-,TRBV6-1
TGCAGTGCTAGGGGGCGCGGCACCGGGGAGCTGTTTTTT,CSARGRGTGELFF,TRBJ2-2,-,few,TRBV20-1
TGTGCCTGGAGTGCAGGGACAGGGGGCGGCTACACCTTC,CAWSAGTGGGYTF,TRBJ1-2,TRBD1,many,TRBV30
TGTGCCAGTAGTATAGATGGGCAGGGGGCGTACTATGGCTACACCTTC,CASSIDGQGAYYGYTF,TRBJ1-2,TRBD1,few,TRBV19
TGTGCCAGCTCACAGGGCAATTACGAGCAGTACTTC,CASSQGNYEQYF,TRBJ2-7,-,many,TRBV18
TGTGCCAGCTCACCGGTATCGGAGTCCTACGAGCAGTACTTC,CASSPVSESYEQYF,TRBJ2-7,-,-,TRBV18
TGTGCCAGCAGCTTAAGCAGCGGGAGAGGAAATGAGCAGTTCTTC,CASSLSSGRGNEQFF,TRBJ2-1,TRBD2,-,TRBV11-2
TGCAGCCACCAATCTCAAAGGGGACTACCCCTGGAGGTGCAGTTCTTC,CSHQSQRGLPLEVQFF,TRBJ2-1,TRBD2,few,TRBV29-1
TGTGCCAGCAGCCAAGGGACAAGACCCTCCTACGAGCAGTACTTC,CASSQGTRPSYEQYF,TRBJ2-7,-,few,TRBV7-8
TGTGCCAGCAGCGTAGTTGGTAGCGGGAGCCTGTTAGATGAGCAGTTCTTC,CASSVVGSGSLLDEQFF,TRBJ2-1,TRBD2,-,TRBV9
TGTGCCAGCAGCTATAGCGGAGGCTCCTACAATGAGCAGTTCTTC,CASSYSGGSYNEQFF,TRBJ2-1,-,many,TRBV7-9
TGTGCCAGCTCACCAGGGGTACAGGCAATTGAAGCTTTCTTT,CASSPGVQAIEAFF,TRBJ1-1,-,many,TRBV18
TGCGCCAGCAGCGAAACCGGGGGCACAGATACGCAGTATTTT,CASSETGGTDTQYF,TRBJ2-3,-,-,TRBV5-1
TGTGCCAGCAGACCAGCGGGAGGGAACTACAATGAGCAGTTCTTC,CASRPAGGNYNEQFF,TRBJ2-1,TRBD2,-,TRBV7-9
TGTGCCAGCAGCTTGGTTCGGACAGATACGCAGTATTTT,CASSLVRTDTQYF,TRBJ2-3,-,few,TRBV5-4
TGTGCCAGCAGAGCGGGAGGGCCAATCAGGGAGCTGTTTTTT,CASRAGGPIRELFF,TRBJ2-2,TRBD2,many,TRBV7-9
TGTGCCAGTAGTATAGAACTAGCAGATACGCAGTATTTT,CASSIELADTQYF,TRBJ2-3,-,-,TRBV19
TGTGCCAGCAGCTTAGCCGGGGTCCAGGGGGAGCAGTACTTC,CASSLAGVQGEQYF,TRBJ2-7,-,few,TRBV7-9
TGTGCCAGCAGCTTTACTACTGGAAACACCATATATTTT,CASSFTTGNTIYF,TRBJ1-3,-,few,TRBV7-9
TGTGCCAGCAGTTTAGACAGAAAGAACTATGGCTACACCTTC,CASSLDRKNYGYTF,TRBJ1-2,-,few,TRBV27
TGTGCCTGGAGTGCCCAGTCTAACTATGGCTACACCTTC,CAWSAQSNYGYTF,TRBJ1-2,-,many,TRBV30
TGCGCCAGCAGCTTGGAAGGGGGCGAGCTGTTTTTT,CASSLEGGELFF,TRBJ2-2,TRBD1,few,TRBV5-1
TGCAGTGCTGAAGGTGGTTTCCAAGAGACCCAGTACTTC,CSAEGGFQETQYF,TRBJ2-5,-,many,TRBV20-1
TGTGCCAGCATGGTAGCGGGAATACATGAGCAGTTCTTC,CASMVAGIHEQFF,TRBJ2-1,TRBD2,many,TRBV28
TGTGCCAGCACCAAAGGGGTGGGGGTAACCTACGAGCAGTACTTC,CASTKGVGVTYEQYF,TRBJ2-7,-,few,TRBV6-1